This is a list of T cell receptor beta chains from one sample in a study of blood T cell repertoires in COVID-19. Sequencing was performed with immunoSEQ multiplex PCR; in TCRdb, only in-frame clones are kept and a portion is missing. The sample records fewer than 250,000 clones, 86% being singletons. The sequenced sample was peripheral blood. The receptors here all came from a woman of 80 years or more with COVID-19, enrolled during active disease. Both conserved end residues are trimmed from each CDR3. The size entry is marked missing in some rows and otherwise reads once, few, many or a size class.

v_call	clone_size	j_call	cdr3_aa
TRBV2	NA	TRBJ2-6	ASSVISGANVLT
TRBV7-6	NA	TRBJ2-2	ASSLAWTGATGELF
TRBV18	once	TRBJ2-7	ASSPGPGLSYEQY
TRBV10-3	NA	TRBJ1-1	AISEQTGGDTEAF
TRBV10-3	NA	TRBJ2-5	ATQMTLLSATQY
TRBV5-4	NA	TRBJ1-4	ASSIGRTNEKLF
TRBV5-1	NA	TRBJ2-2	ASSLVGTTNTGELF
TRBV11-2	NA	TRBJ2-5	ASSLTGTSGGVGETQY
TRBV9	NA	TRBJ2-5	ASSVGVGAGQETQY
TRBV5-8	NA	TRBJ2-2	ASSLGTGGFAGELF
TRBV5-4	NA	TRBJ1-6	ASSLGTGDSPLH
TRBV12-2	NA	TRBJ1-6	ASRLARGASPLH
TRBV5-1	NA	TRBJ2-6	ASSQTAGANVLT
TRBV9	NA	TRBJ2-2	ASGQELKTNTGELF
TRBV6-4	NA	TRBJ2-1	ASIVAGEDYNEQF
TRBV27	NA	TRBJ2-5	ASSLGTGGGQETQY
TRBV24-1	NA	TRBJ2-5	ATSSAGGTQY
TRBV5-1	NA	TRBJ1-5	ASSPTGPNQPQH
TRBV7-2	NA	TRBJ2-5	ASSLDLSLETQY
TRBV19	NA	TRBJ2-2	ASRLKGGQVGELF
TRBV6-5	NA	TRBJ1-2	ASSATARGGYGYT
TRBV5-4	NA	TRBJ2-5	ASSPSPGGLETQY
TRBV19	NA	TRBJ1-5	ASSIGPDYIYYSNQPQH
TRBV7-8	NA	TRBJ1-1	ASSFELNTEAF
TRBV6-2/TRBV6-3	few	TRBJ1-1	ASSFRTGGLMNTEAF
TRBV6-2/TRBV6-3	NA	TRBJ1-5	ASSYSMRQGWPQH
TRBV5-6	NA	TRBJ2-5	ASSLQGLQETQY
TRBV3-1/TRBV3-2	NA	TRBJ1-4	ASSQGTSATNEKLF
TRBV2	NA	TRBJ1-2	ASPLFDRNDGYT
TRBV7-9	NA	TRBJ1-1	ASSLDGVTEAF
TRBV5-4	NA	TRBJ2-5	ASSPRDRIQETQY
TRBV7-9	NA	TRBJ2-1	ASSLAGTSGALGF
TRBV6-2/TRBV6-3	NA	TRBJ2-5	ASNPSGNRGETQY
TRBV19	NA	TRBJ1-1	ASSIARDEAF
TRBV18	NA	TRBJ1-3	ASSPGTSSGNTIY
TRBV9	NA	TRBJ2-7	ASSVVEGHEQY
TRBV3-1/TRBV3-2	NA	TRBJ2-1	ASRRGNEQF
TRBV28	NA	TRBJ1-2	ASSSGGGLGDYGYT
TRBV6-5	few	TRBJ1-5	ASRKLRDKNQPQH
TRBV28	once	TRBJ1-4	ASSLGQEPEKLF
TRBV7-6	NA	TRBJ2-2	ASRSSTNTGELF